The 21 T cell receptor beta chains below were found in one sample sequenced in a study of cytomegalovirus exposure and HLA in healthy donors. In the PCR, 60 Vbeta and 13 Jbeta primers were used. Method: immunoSEQ multiplex PCR; TCRdb's copy keeps in-frame clones and lacks some. The sample shows more than 90,000 clones, about four fifths of them seen only once. Sequenced material: PBMCs. These receptors came from a human donor in good health.

The V and J genes are TRBV2 and TRBJ1-2; D not certain. V was shortened by 5 bases and J by 5 bases, with 9 bases between the two germline ends. Germline V gene lookup returns CDR1 SNHLY and CDR2 FYNNEI. CDR3 length: 12 residues. For the CDR3, the DNA is TGTGCCAGCAGTCCTTTCCTTTATGGCTACACCTTC. This encodes CASSPFLYGYTF.

The chain uses TRBV27 and TRBJ2-5; TRBD2 might be the D (6 bases). CDR3 length: 15 residues. V lost 5 bases and J lost 3, with 16 bases in between. Germline CDR1 reads MNHEY; CDR2 reads SMNVEV (reference sequence). The CDR3 reads CASSPGGWTKETQYF. CDR3 DNA: TGTGCCAGCAGTCCCGGAGGTTGGACTAAAGAGACCCAGTACTTC.

This clone was seen only once. The chain carries TRBV18 and TRBJ1-1, with 10 bases identical to TRBD1. V lost 5 bases to trimming and J lost 0 bases; unmatched junction nucleotides: 6. Germline lookup yields CDR1 KGHSH and CDR2 LQKENI. This CDR3 has 16 residues. CDR3 in DNA: TGTGCCAGCTCATCACGGACAGGGGGTTTGAACACTGAAGCTTTCTTT. Its translation is CASSSRTGGLNTEAFF.

The chain combines TRBV13 with TRBJ2-3; TRBD2 agrees at 10 bases. J lost 5 bases, V lost 5 bases, and 7 bases had no gene match. Germline V gene sequence: CDR1 PRHDT, CDR2 FYEKMQ (reference sequence). The CDR3 spans 15 residues. The CDR3 is CASSQSGRAEDTQYF. DNA of the CDR3: TGTGCCAGCAGCCAAAGCGGGAGGGCCGAAGATACGCAGTATTTT.

This clone was found once. This rearrangement joins TRBV5-1 to TRBJ2-1; 16 bases are a match to TRBD2. There are 16 residues in the CDR3. The germline V gene has CDR1 SGHRS and CDR2 YFSETQ. V lost 7 bases to trimming and J lost 6 bases; unmatched junction nucleotides: 7. CDR3 nucleotides: TGCGCCAGCCGGGGACTAGCGGGAGGGCCTATCAATGAGCAGTTCTTC. Amino acids: CASRGLAGGPINEQFF.

Only one count was recorded for this clone. The gene calls are TRBV4-3 and TRBJ2-5; D is possibly TRBD2 (6 bases). CDR1 LGHNA and CDR2 YSLEER come from the germline V gene. The length of the CDR3 is 14 residues. Trimming shortened V by 0 bases and J by 3 bases, and 8 bases separated the two germline ends. CDR3 in DNA: TGCGCCAGCAGCCAAGAGCTAGCGAAAGAGACCCAGTACTTC. Translation: CASSQELAKETQYF.

The chain links TRBV5-1 to TRBJ2-3; 11 bases align to TRBD2. Trimming took 4 bases from V and 0 from J; bases not matched to a gene: 7. Germline CDR1 is SGHRS and CDR2 is YFSETQ. The CDR3 sequence is 17 residues long. The CDR3 coding sequence is TGCGCCAGCAGCGAGACCTTAGCGGGGGGGAGCACAGATACGCAGTATTTT. It is translated as CASSETLAGGSTDTQYF.

In this sample, this clone turned up once. V gene TRBV29-1 combines with J gene TRBJ1-1; D is ambiguous. Germline V gene sequence: CDR1 SQVTM, CDR2 ANQGSEA. The CDR3 has 11 residues. V lost 6 bases to trimming and J lost 10 bases, with 15 bases between them. This CDR3 reads CSVLPRVVAFF. CDR3 in DNA: TGCAGCGTCCTTCCCCGGGTGGTAGCTTTCTTT.

This clone was observed a handful of times. V and J are TRBV7-2 and TRBJ2-1; D possibly corresponds to TRBD2 (7 bases). Trimming shortened V by 5 bases and J by 5 bases, and 16 bases separated the two germline ends. Germline loops: CDR1 SGHTA, CDR2 FQGNSA. There are 15 residues in the CDR3. The CDR3: CASSIPRGGNNEQFF. For the CDR3, the DNA is TGTGCCAGCAGCATCCCGAGGGGGGGGAACAATGAGCAGTTCTTC. Looking up the rest from reference TRBV7-2 and TRBJ2-1 gives the full variable domain: GAGVSQSPSNKVTEKGKDVELRCDPISGHTALYWYRQSLGQGLEFLIYFQGNSAPDKSGLPSDRFSAERTGGSVSTLTIQRTQQEDSAVYLCASSIPRGGNNEQFFGPGTRLTVL.

DNA for the CDR3: TGTGCCAGCAGTAGGACAACAACTAATGAAAAACTGTTTTTT. The encoded protein is CASSRTTTNEKLFF. This chain joins TRBV6-1 and TRBJ1-4; TRBD1 is a possible D gene (5 bases). CDR3 length: 14 residues. Per the germline V gene, CDR1 is MNHNS and CDR2 is SASEGT. Trimming cost V 5 bases and J 0 bases, with 7 bases left between them.

The chain has TRBV6-1 and TRBJ2-3; 7 bases match TRBD2. With 2 bases clipped from V and 7 bases from J, the junction kept 6 bases outside the gene matches. The CDR3 runs 14 residues. Germline CDR1 MNHNS, CDR2 SASEGT. The CDR3 DNA reads as TGTGCCAGCAGTGAAATAGCGGGCGGCAATACGCAGTATTTT. Encoded protein: CASSEIAGGNTQYF.

This clone was counted a few times. The chain joins TRBV6-1 to TRBJ1-1; possible D gene TRBD1, 6 bases. CDR1 MNHNS and CDR2 SASEGT come from the germline V gene. There are 15 residues in the CDR3. The V and J ends lost 1 base and 4 bases respectively, with 13 bases between them. The CDR3 bases are TGTGCCAGCAGTGAAGAATGGGGGCGCGGCACTGAAGCTTTCTTT. Its protein is CASSEEWGRGTEAFF.

This clone was seen a few times. The CDR3 DNA is TGTGCCAGCAGTTCTACAGGGATTAATGAAAAACTGTTTTTT. It is translated as CASSSTGINEKLFF. V usage is TRBV2 and J usage is TRBJ1-4; TRBD1 might be the D (6 bases). Germline CDR1 and CDR2: SNHLY and FYNNEI. There are 14 residues in the CDR3. V was trimmed by 5 bases and J by 4 bases, leaving 11 bases between them.

The V and J genes are TRBV5-1 and TRBJ1-2; 8 nucleotides line up with TRBD1. Looked up from germline, CDR1 is SGHRS and CDR2 is YFSETQ. V was pared by 1 base and J by 8 bases, with 10 bases of the junction left unmatched. CDR3 length: 15 amino acids. The CDR3 DNA reads as TGCGCCAGCAGCTTGACGACAGGGGCTTCGATGGGCTACACCTTC. It codes for CASSLTTGASMGYTF.

This clone appeared once. The chain recombines TRBV6-5 with TRBJ2-5; tentative D call: TRBD2 (6 bases). The germline gives CDR1 MNHEY, CDR2 SVGAGI. The CDR3 extends over 14 amino acids. The V end was cut by 8 bases, the J end by 4 bases, with 17 bases between. In nucleotides, the CDR3 is TGTGCCAGCGGCCGACGACTAGATCGAGAGACCCAGTACTTC. Amino acid sequence: CASGRRLDRETQYF.

V is TRBV7-7 and J is TRBJ2-3; 7 nucleotides agree with TRBD1. The junction had 14 bases not matched to a gene; V was cut back by 5 bases and J by 6 bases. Germline V gene lookup returns CDR1 SSHAT and CDR2 FNYEAQ (reference sequence). The CDR3 extends over 16 amino acids. The CDR3 loop is CASSPGWTGATDTQYF. The CDR3, as DNA: TGTGCCAGCAGCCCGGGATGGACAGGCGCTACTGATACGCAGTATTTT.

Comments on this clone: Distinct nucleotide sequences in the sample also encode this CDR3. The DNA of the CDR3 is TGTGCCAGCAGCTTAGTCGGGGGTGAAGCTTTCTTT. This codes for CASSLVGGEAFF. The chain employs TRBV7-9 and TRBJ1-1; D possibly corresponds to TRBD1 (5 bases). V lost 1 base and J 7 bases, leaving 7 bases between the germline ends. CDR3 length: 12 residues. In germline, CDR1 is SEHNR, CDR2 FQNEAQ (reference sequence).

The chain has TRBV6-1 and TRBJ2-7; tentative D call: TRBD1 (6 bases). Germline lookup yields CDR1 MNHNS and CDR2 SASEGT. This CDR3 contains 15 residues. Trimming left V 6 bases short and J 2 bases short, with 17 bases between. The CDR3: CASSNPGQRPYEQYF. CDR3 coding DNA: TGTGCCAGCAGCAACCCAGGACAGAGACCCTACGAGCAGTACTTC.

This rearrangement joins TRBV5-8 to TRBJ2-5, with TRBD2 matching 11 bases. The CDR3 consists of 19 residues. Per the germline V gene, CDR1 is SGHTS and CDR2 is YDEGEE. Trimming took 0 bases from V and 2 from J; bases not matched to a gene: 12. The CDR3 sequence: CASSLGLAGLRATQETQYF. As DNA, the CDR3 is TGTGCCAGCAGCTTGGGACTAGCGGGGCTCCGCGCGACACAAGAGACCCAGTACTTC.

The V call is TRBV5-4, the J call TRBJ2-1; 8 nucleotides line up with TRBD1. The CDR3 runs to 17 residues. V lost 4 bases, J lost 4 bases, and 13 bases stayed unmatched. Looked up from germline, CDR1 is SGHNT and CDR2 is YYREEE (reference sequence). CDR3 loop: CASSAGRHRDRYNEQFF. The CDR3 DNA follows: TGTGCCAGCAGCGCAGGACGACACCGGGACAGGTACAATGAGCAGTTCTTC.

The chain is built from TRBV5-1 and TRBJ2-1; D is unresolved. Germline V gene sequence: CDR1 SGHRS, CDR2 YFSETQ. The CDR3 length is 17 residues. V lost 0 bases and J lost 0, with 13 bases in between. CDR3 coding DNA: TGCGCCAGCAGCTTGGGCGGAGCGTCGAGCTCCTACAATGAGCAGTTCTTC. Its translation: CASSLGGASSSYNEQFF.